The next 15 T cell receptor beta chains were all read from a single sample in a study of T cells in localized non-small cell lung cancer. Measured with immunoSEQ multiplex PCR; TCRdb has only the in-frame clones, and not every one. The data contain tens of thousands of clones, 86% of them singletons. The material sequenced was peripheral blood, taken before any cancer treatment. All receptors derive from a woman between 40 and 69 years old with stage I lung adenocarcinoma.

The chain couples TRBV15 to TRBJ1-4; D might be TRBD1 (6 bases). CDR3 length equals 16 residues. The germline CDR1 and CDR2 sequences are LNHNV and YYDKDF (reference sequence). V was pared by 0 bases and J by 7 bases, with 15 bases between. The DNA of the CDR3 is TGTGCCACCAGCAGAGATCCGTCAGGGGCGGGTGAAAAACTGTTTTTT. Translating it yields CATSRDPSGAGEKLFF. Supplemented by reference TRBV15 and TRBJ1-4, the full variable domain reads DAMVIQNPRYQVTQFGKPVTLSCSQTLNHNVMYWYQQKSSQAPKLLFHYYDKDFNNEADTPDNFQSRRPNTSFCFLDIRSPGLGDTAMYLCATSRDPSGAGEKLFFGSGTQLSVL.

The V and J genes are TRBV28 and TRBJ1-4; a possible D gene is TRBD1 (5 bases). The CDR3 loop spans 18 amino acids. The germline gives CDR1 MDHEN, CDR2 SYDVKM. Trimming removed 4 bases from V and 5 bases from J, with 23 bases in between. The CDR3 region is CASSWPLDPGRVNEKLFF. CDR3 sequence (DNA): TGTGCCAGCAGTTGGCCCCTTGACCCGGGACGGGTAAATGAAAAACTGTTTTTT.

The gene calls are TRBV29-1 and TRBJ1-4; D gene uncertain. V shed 4 bases and J shed 5 bases, with 17 bases lying between them. Germline V gene data show CDR1 as SQVTM and CDR2 as ANQGSEA. This CDR3 contains 15 residues. CDR3 sequence reads: CSVADPGSRNEKLFF. The CDR3 DNA follows: TGCAGCGTTGCCGACCCAGGCTCCAGGAATGAAAAACTGTTTTTT.

The rearrangement joins TRBV7-9 to TRBJ1-3, with TRBD1 identical over 8 bases. The CDR3 length is 15 residues. The V gene's germline CDR1 is SEHNR and CDR2 FQNEAQ (reference sequence). The V and J ends lost 5 bases and 0 bases, in that order; junction bases with no gene match: 3. CDR3 DNA: TGTGCCAGCAGCCTTGGGACAGGCTCTGGAAACACCATATATTTT. The encoded protein is CASSLGTGSGNTIYF. The full variable domain, its missing parts supplied by reference TRBV7-9 and TRBJ1-3, is DTGVSQNPRHKITKRGQNVTFRCDPISEHNRLYWYRQTLGQGPEFLTYFQNEAQLEKSRLLSDRFSAERPKGSFSTLEIQRTEQGDSAMYLCASSLGTGSGNTIYFGEGSWLTVV.

This clone was recorded only once. The chain links TRBV6-5 to TRBJ1-5, with a possible D match to TRBD1 (6 bases). The CDR3 loop spans 14 amino acids. V lost 0 bases and J 4 bases, leaving 7 bases between the germline ends. Germline loops: CDR1 MNHEY, CDR2 SVGAGI. In nucleotides, the CDR3 is TGTGCCAGCAGTTACTCCGGACAGAATCAGCCCCAGCATTTT. Amino acids: CASSYSGQNQPQHF.

This chain links TRBV15 with TRBJ1-4, with TRBD1 matching 7 bases. With V trimmed by 1 base and J by 7 bases, 12 bases remained unmatched. Germline V gene data show CDR1 as LNHNV and CDR2 as YYDKDF (reference sequence). CDR3 size: 17 residues. CDR3 loop: CATSRGPRGRDGEKLFF. CDR3 DNA sequence: TGTGCCACCAGCAGAGGACCAAGGGGGCGCGACGGTGAAAAACTGTTTTTT.

This clone came up once. The chain combines TRBV9 with TRBJ1-5; 11 bases fit TRBD1. V trimming: 4 bases; J trimming: 7 bases; junction bases outside the gene matches: 10. The CDR3 spans 16 residues. Germline V CDR1 and CDR2: SGDLS, YYNGEE. The CDR3 is CASSPGQGGPWQPQHF. CDR3 coding DNA: TGTGCCAGCAGCCCGGGACAGGGGGGGCCTTGGCAGCCCCAGCATTTT.

This chain connects TRBV2 to TRBJ2-5; D may be TRBD1 or TRBD2 (5 bases each). Germline V gene lookup returns CDR1 SNHLY and CDR2 FYNNEI. The CDR3 is 11 amino acids. V shed 8 bases and J shed 6 bases, with 10 bases lying between them. The CDR3 spells CASAGSQTQYF. CDR3 coding DNA: TGTGCCAGCGCAGGGAGCCAGACCCAGTACTTC. The full variable domain, in which reference TRBV2 and TRBJ2-5 provide the parts outside the CDR3, is EPEVTQTPSHQVTQMGQEVILRCVPISNHLYFYWYRQILGQKVEFLVSFYNNEISEKSEIFDDQFSVERPDGSNFTLKIRSTKLEDSAMYFCASAGSQTQYFGPGTRLLVL.

The rearrangement uses TRBV5-1 and TRBJ2-5; 7 bases line up with TRBD1. CDR1 is SGHRS and CDR2 is YFSETQ in the germline V gene. The CDR3 has 16 residues. V was pared by 0 bases and J by 5 bases, with 10 bases of the junction left unmatched. The CDR3, as DNA: TGCGCCAGCAGCTTGGATAATCAAGGGGGCGGTGAGACCCAGTACTTC. Its translation: CASSLDNQGGGETQYF.

J is TRBJ2-3 and V is TRBV6-5; 7 nucleotides line up with TRBD2. With V trimmed by 5 bases and J by 3 bases, 5 bases remained unmatched. CDR1 MNHEY and CDR2 SVGAGI come from the germline V gene. CDR3 length: 14 residues. This CDR3 is CASSPAGITDTQYF. CDR3 nucleotide sequence: TGTGCCAGCAGTCCAGCGGGGATAACAGATACGCAGTATTTT.

The CDR3 region is CASKGQVITGELFF. As DNA, the CDR3 is TGTGCCAGCAAAGGGCAGGTGATCACCGGGGAGCTGTTTTTT. This sequence joins TRBV2 and TRBJ2-2, with D uncertain. V lost 7 bases to trimming and J lost 4 bases, with 13 bases between them. This CDR3 contains 14 residues. The germline gives CDR1 SNHLY, CDR2 FYNNEI.

The CDR3 region has the DNA TGTGCCAGTAGTGAATCGACAGGGGCTAACTATGGCTACACCTTC. Protein sequence: CASSESTGANYGYTF. The rearrangement joins TRBV19 to TRBJ1-2; TRBD1 matches at 8 bases. V trimming: 5 bases; J trimming: 0 bases; junction bases outside the gene matches: 5. The CDR3 length is 15 residues. Germline CDR1 is LNHDA and CDR2 is SQIVND (reference sequence).

The table lists this clone with a few counts. The genes are TRBV18 and TRBJ1-5, with D possibly matching TRBD1 (5 bases). The CDR3 is made up of 15 amino acids. The germline gives CDR1 KGHSH, CDR2 LQKENI. V was trimmed by 5 bases and J by 3 bases, leaving 14 bases between them. The CDR3 reads CASSASRVDNQPQHF. The CDR3 DNA is TGTGCCAGCTCAGCCTCCAGGGTGGACAATCAGCCCCAGCATTTT.

This sequence joins TRBV18 and TRBJ2-5; D unresolved. Germline-derived CDR1 and CDR2 are KGHSH and LQKENI. The CDR3 totals 11 residues. Trimming pared 6 bases from V and 3 bases from J, leaving 5 bases between. The CDR3 DNA is TGTGCCAGCTCCGAAAAAGAGACCCAGTACTTC. Encoded protein: CASSEKETQYF.

This rearrangement joins TRBV7-8 to TRBJ1-1, with D tentatively TRBD1 (5 bases). Trimming left V 5 bases short and J 2 bases short, with 15 bases between. The CDR3 contains 15 residues. CDR1 and CDR2 (germline): SGHVS, FQNEAQ. This CDR3 is CASSKREGINTEAFF. In DNA form, the CDR3 reads TGTGCCAGCAGCAAACGTGAGGGGATCAACACTGAAGCTTTCTTT.